This T cell receptor beta chain derives from a study of CD8 T cells in ankylosing spondylitis. This clonotype was counted between two and nine times. Its specificity is unknown. Study-level findings and limits: Typical of ankylosing spondylitis blood, it appeared, was a TCR beta motif of several highly homologous variants. As reported, disease-linked clones showed significant enrichment in matched ankylosing spondylitis synovial fluid.

TCRdb redid the calling of the 5' RACE reads with MiXCR, one entry per CDR3 protein. The table records about 460,000 distinct CDR3 sequences, over 4% of them present only once. CDR3 length: 12 amino acids. The V gene's germline CDR1 is SGHTA and CDR2 FQGNSA. Trimming took off 1 base at V and 11 bases at J, with 11 bases between the two ends. This receptor was taken from a male donor with ankylosing spondylitis. This chain connects TRBV7-2 to TRBJ1-2, with D unclear. Sequenced sample: blood, either unsorted or a sorted T cell fraction (not recorded which). The CDR3 DNA is TGTGCCAGCAGCTTAGGGAACCTTTGGTACACCTTC. This encodes CASSLGNLWYTF.